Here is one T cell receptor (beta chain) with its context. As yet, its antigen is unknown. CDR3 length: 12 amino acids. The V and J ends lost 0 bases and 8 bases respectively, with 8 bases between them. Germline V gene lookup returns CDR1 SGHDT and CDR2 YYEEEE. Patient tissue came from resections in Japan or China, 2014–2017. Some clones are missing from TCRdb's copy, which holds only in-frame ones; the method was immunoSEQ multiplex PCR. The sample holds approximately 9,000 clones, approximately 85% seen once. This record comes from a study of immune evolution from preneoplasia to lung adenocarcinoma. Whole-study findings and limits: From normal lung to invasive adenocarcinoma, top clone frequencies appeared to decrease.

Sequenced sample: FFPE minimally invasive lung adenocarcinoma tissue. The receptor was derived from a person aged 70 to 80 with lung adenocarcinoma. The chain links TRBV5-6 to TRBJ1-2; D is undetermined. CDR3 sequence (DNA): TGTGCCAGCAGCTTGGCCGTGGGCGGCTACACCTTC. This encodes CASSLAVGGYTF.